This TCR beta chain comes out of a study of CD8+ T cells in alopecia areata. General study points: Possibly because of HLA-related factors, TCR sharing was less clear across patients than in mice. In lesional scalp, particularly from alopecia totalis/universalis, clonality was higher than in normal scalp. Besides other cells, scalp samples also yield sequences of resident alphabeta T cells from normal skin.

Investigators isolated RNA and reverse transcribed it into cDNA to act as the sequencing template. TCRdb's copy holds only in-frame clones and misses some; the assay was immunoSEQ multiplex PCR. The sample holds 150,000 to 200,000 clones, about three fifths seen once. Using a FACSAria, the CD4+ and CD8+ T cells were sorted from the PBMCs. The CDR3 consists of 16 residues. The V gene's germline CDR1 is MDHEN and CDR2 SYDVKM. V was clipped by 2 bases and J by 0 bases, with 8 bases between them. This clone turned up a few times. Its antigen is currently unknown. Sequenced sample: CD4+ T cells sorted from blood. This chain links TRBV28 with TRBJ2-6; D ambiguous. This clonotype was sampled from a human donor in good health. CDR3 loop: CASSLSTASGANVLTF. As DNA, the CDR3 is TGTGCCAGCAGTTTAAGCACAGCCTCTGGGGCCAACGTCCTGACTTTC.